Listed here are 26 T cell receptor beta chains from one sample, sequenced in a study of Graves' ophthalmopathy and Graves' hyperthyroidism. CDR3 regions of TCR beta were amplified from RNA transcripts. RT-PCR with HTBI primers came first, then second-round multiplex PCR. TCRdb fed the multiplex PCR reads into MiXCR, producing one record per CDR3 protein. The sample contains 40,000 to 45,000 distinct CDR3 sequences, roughly half of which appear only once. The sequencing sample was made of peripheral blood. The source of these receptors is an adult man with Graves' ophthalmopathy.

This clonotype has just one count. The gene calls are TRBV15 and TRBJ1-1; 7 nucleotides align to TRBD1. The J segment lost 6 bases and the V segment lost 2 bases, leaving 6 bases of the junction unmatched. The CDR3 runs to 14 residues. Looked up from germline, CDR1 is LNHNV and CDR2 is YYDKDF (reference sequence). CDR3 DNA sequence: TGTGCCACCAGCAGAAACGGACAGGTCTCTGAAGCTTTCTTT. It yields the protein CATSRNGQVSEAFF. Based on the CDR3 plus reference TRBV15 and TRBJ1-1, the full variable domain is DAMVIQNPRYQVTQFGKPVTLSCSQTLNHNVMYWYQQKSSQAPKLLFHYYDKDFNNEADTPDNFQSRRPNTSFCFLDIRSPGLGDTAMYLCATSRNGQVSEAFFGQGTRLTVV.

This clonotype was observed many times. The rearrangement links TRBV10-1 to TRBJ2-5; possibly TRBD1 for D (6 bases). V was shortened by 3 bases and J by 6 bases, with 11 bases between the two germline ends. The CDR3 has 13 amino acids. The germline CDR1 and CDR2 sequences are WNHNN and SYGVQD (reference sequence). CDR3 nucleotides: TGCGCCAGCAGTGACAGGGGTGGGAAGACCCAGTACTTC. Translated, it gives CASSDRGGKTQYF.

This clonotype was seen ten or more times. The chain uses TRBV20-1 and TRBJ1-3; D is unresolved. Trimming took 6 bases from V and 5 from J, leaving 14 bases between them. The CDR3 runs 13 residues. Germline assignment: CDR1 DFQATT and CDR2 SNEGSKA (reference sequence). CDR3 protein: CSASQDARNTIYF. In DNA form, the CDR3 reads TGCAGTGCCTCCCAGGACGCCCGAAACACCATATATTTT.

The sample holds many counts of this clonotype. This chain joins TRBV19 and TRBJ1-1; 10 bases are a match to TRBD1. The CDR3 has 15 residues. Germline CDR1 reads LNHDA; CDR2 reads SQIVND (reference sequence). V gave up 7 bases and J gave up 1 base; unmatched junction bases: 6. CDR3 region: CASTETGGSNTEAFF. For the CDR3, the DNA is TGTGCCAGTACCGAGACAGGGGGCTCGAACACTGAAGCTTTCTTT.

The chain carries TRBV10-2 and TRBJ1-1, with D maybe TRBD1 (6 bases). Germline assignment: CDR1 WSHSY and CDR2 SAAADI. There are 13 residues in the CDR3. The V and J ends lost 6 bases and 2 bases respectively, with 10 bases between them. The CDR3 DNA reads TGCGCCAGCAGAGGGACATCAAACACTGAAGCTTTCTTT. Residues: CASRGTSNTEAFF.

The genes are TRBV7-2 and TRBJ2-2; D call uncertain. V was shortened by 0 bases and J by 5 bases, with 7 bases between the two germline ends. Germline CDR1 reads SGHTA; CDR2 reads FQGNSA. The CDR3 has 14 amino acids. CDR3 coding DNA: TGTGCCAGCAGCTTAGCTCCAGTAACCGGGGAGCTGTTTTTT. It is translated as CASSLAPVTGELFF.

The chain joins TRBV15 to TRBJ2-3; D not resolved. Germline loops: CDR1 LNHNV, CDR2 YYDKDF (reference sequence). With 1 base removed from V and 5 bases from J, the gap between germline ends came to 7 bases. The CDR3 totals 13 residues. CDR3 DNA sequence: TGTGCCACCAGCAGAGCCCTAAGAGATACGCAGTATTTT. It specifies CATSRALRDTQYF.

This clonotype came up many times. The chain has TRBV12-3 or TRBV12-4 and TRBJ2-6, with D unresolved. Trimming left V 10 bases short and J 0 bases short, with 4 bases between. This CDR3 is built from 12 residues. CDR3 region: CATASGANVLTF. The CDR3 DNA sequence: TGTGCCACCGCCTCTGGGGCCAACGTCCTGACTTTC.

Comment on this clonotype: A much larger clone sits a single nucleotide away, making a read error possible. This rearrangement joins TRBV9 to TRBJ2-3; no clear D. The germline V and J ends were trimmed by 4 bases and 4 bases, with 7 bases remaining between them. The CDR3 sequence is 12 residues long. Germline lookup yields CDR1 SGDLS and CDR2 YYNGEE. CDR3 nucleotide sequence: TGTGCCAGCAGCCGATACGCAGATACGCAGTATTTT. Translated: CASSRYADTQYF.

This clonotype was found many times. The chain is built from TRBV6-1 and TRBJ2-1, with 9 bases matching TRBD1. Germline V gene lookup returns CDR1 MNHNS and CDR2 SASEGT. This CDR3 contains 16 residues. V lost 0 bases and J lost 7; bases outside the gene matches: 7. The CDR3: CASSEAPGQGRNEQFF. CDR3 nucleotides: TGTGCCAGCAGTGAAGCCCCGGGACAGGGCAGAAATGAGCAGTTCTTC.

The chain employs TRBV7-6 and TRBJ2-5; D might be TRBD1 or TRBD2, each matching 5 bases. The germline CDR1 and CDR2 sequences are SGHVS and FNYEAQ. This CDR3 has 15 residues. V lost 5 bases, J lost 4 bases, and 17 bases lay in between. CDR3 in DNA: TGTGCCAGCAGCCAAGGACTGGGACCCTTAGAGACCCAGTACTTC. Residues: CASSQGLGPLETQYF. Looking up the rest from reference TRBV7-6 and TRBJ2-5 gives the full variable domain: GAGVSQSPRYKVTKRGQDVALRCDPISGHVSLYWYRQALGQGPEFLTYFNYEAQQDKSGLPNDRFSAERPEGSISTLTIQRTEQRDSAMYRCASSQGLGPLETQYFGPGTRLLVL.

As for this clonotype: No conserved phenylalanine or tryptophan ends this CDR3, so it is likely a read error. This chain joins TRBV20-1 and TRBJ1-1; perhaps TRBD1 as D (6 bases). Germline V gene data show CDR1 as DFQATT and CDR2 as SNEGSKA (reference sequence). This CDR3 is built from 12 residues. Deletions cut 4 bases from V and 8 bases from J, with 14 bases between. The CDR3 loop reads CSAMDRGIEAFC. CDR3 sequence (DNA): TGCAGTGCTATGGATAGGGGGATCGAAGCTTTCTGT.

J is TRBJ2-3 and V is TRBV11-2; D is uncertain. CDR1 and CDR2 from the germline V gene are SGHAT and FQNNGV. This CDR3 has 14 residues. V gave up 5 bases and J gave up 1 base, with 10 bases separating them. CDR3 loop: CASSQGPGTDTQYF. In DNA form, the CDR3 reads TGTGCCAGCAGCCAAGGGCCCGGCACAGATACGCAGTATTTT.

This clonotype is judged medium-sized. CDR3 DNA sequence: TGTGCCAGCAGCTTAGTTAACGAGCAGTACTTC. Translating it yields CASSLVNEQYF. This sequence joins TRBV7-9 and TRBJ2-7; no firm D call. This CDR3 spans 11 amino acids. Germline assignment: CDR1 SEHNR and CDR2 FQNEAQ (reference sequence). V lost 1 base to trimming and J lost 5 bases, with 3 bases between them.

This clonotype was recorded only once. J is TRBJ2-3 and V is TRBV24-1; 8 bases map to TRBD1. V gave up 7 bases and J gave up 4 bases; unmatched junction bases: 9. The CDR3 is 15 amino acids. Germline loops: CDR1 KGHDR, CDR2 SFDVKD. The CDR3 nucleotides read TGTGCCACCAGCGGCAGGACAGGGTTTTCAGATACGCAGTATTTT. Translated, it gives CATSGRTGFSDTQYF.

This clonotype was observed once. The chain employs TRBV20-1 and TRBJ2-5; 10 bases align to TRBD1. The CDR3 sequence is 15 residues long. After removal of 6 bases from V and 5 bases from J, the junction contained 12 bases not matched to a gene. Germline values: CDR1 DFQATT, CDR2 SNEGSKA (reference sequence). The CDR3 spells CSASQDRGLGETQYF. CDR3 coding DNA: TGCAGTGCCTCCCAGGACAGGGGGTTAGGGGAGACCCAGTACTTC.

The genes are TRBV6-1 and TRBJ1-5; maybe TRBD1 (5 bases). Germline lookup yields CDR1 MNHNS and CDR2 SASEGT. V dropped 5 bases and J dropped 7 bases, with 15 bases sitting between them. This CDR3 region has 14 residues. CDR3 nucleotide sequence: TGTGCCAGCAGTTGCGGGGGGGAACGGCAGCCCCAGCATTTT. Amino acids: CASSCGGERQPQHF.

This clonotype was seen many times. This rearrangement joins TRBV28 to TRBJ2-5; D may be TRBD2 (5 bases). Germline V CDR1 and CDR2: MDHEN, SYDVKM. V was pared by 5 bases and J by 9 bases, with 22 bases between. The CDR3 has 15 residues. This CDR3 is CASSPVLSIWEPQYF. The CDR3 coding sequence is TGTGCCAGCAGTCCCGTGTTGTCAATTTGGGAGCCCCAGTACTTC.

With respect to this clonotype: The CDR3 does not close with the conserved phenylalanine or tryptophan, likely indicating a read error. It is unclear where the CDR3 begins or ends on the DNA, so no DNA is shown, and the CDR3 is as TCRdb lists it. This sequence joins TRBV2 and TRBJ2-3; no check of the table's D call, TRBD1, against the DNA was made. The CDR3 spans 16 residues, counting both ends. Germline V gives CDR1 SNHLY, CDR2 FYNNEI. CDR3 in amino acids: CASKGGVRSPHRYAVV.

The count of this clonotype is one. The genes are TRBV2 and TRBJ2-4; 11 nucleotides agree with TRBD1. The V gene's germline CDR1 is SNHLY and CDR2 FYNNEI. The length of the CDR3 is 15 residues. V lost 6 bases to trimming and J lost 6 bases; unmatched junction nucleotides: 7. The CDR3 loop reads CASRAGQGAGNIQYF. The DNA of the CDR3 is TGTGCCAGCAGGGCCGGACAGGGGGCAGGAAACATTCAGTACTTC.

This clonotype is labeled as medium-sized. The rearrangement links TRBV2 to TRBJ1-5; D remains unclear. The germline gives CDR1 SNHLY, CDR2 FYNNEI. Between the trimmed V and J ends, which lost 6 bases and 6 bases, there was a span of 12 bases. The CDR3 has 13 amino acids. In DNA, the CDR3 is TGTGCCAGCAGGACAAACCGGGTTCAGCCCCAGCATTTT. This gives the protein CASRTNRVQPQHF.

CDR3 protein: CASRGGGGAYEQYV. CDR3 sequence (DNA): TGTGCCAGCAGAGGAGGAGGGGGGGCTTACGAGCAGTACGTC. This sequence joins TRBV7-3 and TRBJ2-7; the D gene is possibly TRBD2 (7 bases). The V end was cut by 6 bases, the J end by 4 bases, with 16 bases between. In germline, CDR1 is SGHTA, CDR2 FQGTGA. The CDR3 extends over 14 amino acids.

This clonotype was detected many times. This sequence joins TRBV30 and TRBJ2-7; TRBD1 aligns across 10 bases. The CDR3 length is 15 residues. The germline gives CDR1 GTSNPN, CDR2 SVGIG (reference sequence). J lost 3 bases, V lost 6 bases, and 11 bases had no gene match. CDR3 protein: CACFPGQGCHYEQYV. The CDR3 DNA follows: TGTGCCTGTTTTCCGGGACAGGGGTGTCACTACGAGCAGTACGTC.

The chain links TRBV12-3 or TRBV12-4 to TRBJ1-5; D remains unclear. The length of the CDR3 is 13 residues. Deletions cut 6 bases from V and 4 bases from J, with 10 bases between. The chain's CDR3 is CASRGLPNQPQHF. The CDR3 nucleotides read TGTGCCAGCAGGGGGTTACCTAATCAGCCCCAGCATTTT.

This clonotype has a handful of counts. V gene TRBV7-6 combines with J gene TRBJ1-3; D remains ambiguous. The CDR3 is 14 amino acids. Germline CDR1 and CDR2: SGHVS and FNYEAQ. Trimming took off 3 bases at V and 0 bases at J, with 6 bases between the two ends. CDR3 bases: TGTGCCAGCAGCTTTCGAAGCTCTGGAAACACCATATATTTT. Protein sequence: CASSFRSSGNTIYF.

Regarding this clonotype: Being one base from a much bigger clone, this may be a read error. V is TRBV28 and J is TRBJ1-1; D gene uncertain. The CDR3 consists of 14 residues. The germline gives CDR1 MDHEN, CDR2 SYDVKM. This CDR3 reads CASNGWLTNTEALF. The DNA of the CDR3 is TGTGCCAGCAACGGGTGGCTTACGAACACTGAAGCTCTCTTT.